The 18 T cell receptor beta chains below come from one sample, sequenced in a study of cytomegalovirus exposure and HLA in healthy donors. Use of 60 Vbeta and 13 Jbeta primers characterized the PCR. Sequencing used immunoSEQ multiplex PCR; TCRdb keeps in-frame clones, though not all of them. The sample includes some 130,000 clones. The sample was PBMCs. The source is a woman aged 40 to 50 in good health and CMV-seropositive.

The chain joins TRBV29-1 to TRBJ2-1; 13 nucleotides agree with TRBD2. The germline V gene has CDR1 SQVTM and CDR2 ANQGSEA. The CDR3 covers 14 residues. Unmatched junction bases numbered 7, after V lost 7 bases and J lost 7 bases. CDR3 in amino acids: CSAHGTSGINEQFF. The CDR3 region has the DNA TGCAGCGCCCACGGGACTAGCGGGATAAATGAGCAGTTCTTC.

The J gene is TRBJ2-1, the V gene TRBV7-9, with D tentatively TRBD2 (6 bases). Germline V CDR1 and CDR2: SEHNR, FQNEAQ (reference sequence). Between the trimmed V and J ends, which lost 1 base and 4 bases, there was a span of 17 bases. CDR3 length equals 17 residues. CDR3 sequence reads: CASSLGGGGMMYNEQFF. CDR3 sequence (DNA): TGTGCCAGCAGCTTAGGAGGTGGCGGGATGATGTACAATGAGCAGTTCTTC.

The chain carries TRBV10-3 and TRBJ1-5; D perhaps matches TRBD1 (5 bases). Trimming shortened V by 11 bases and J by 4 bases, and 18 bases separated the two germline ends. This CDR3 is built from 14 residues. Germline CDR1 ENHRY, CDR2 SYGVKD. CDR3 region: CASGVGGRNQPQHF. Here the CDR3 DNA reads TGTGCCTCCGGAGTGGGGGGGAGGAATCAGCCCCAGCATTTT.

This chain joins TRBV28 and TRBJ1-5, with a possible D match to TRBD1 (6 bases). V shed 4 bases and J shed 6 bases, with 19 bases lying between them. The CDR3 is 16 amino acids. Looked up from germline, CDR1 is MDHEN and CDR2 is SYDVKM. The CDR3 region has the DNA TGTGCCAGCAGTTCAAGCCGCAGGGGTCAGGTTCAGCCCCAGCATTTT. Translation: CASSSSRRGQVQPQHF.

V is TRBV7-9 and J is TRBJ2-7, with D maybe TRBD1 (6 bases). Germline V gene sequence: CDR1 SEHNR, CDR2 FQNEAQ (reference sequence). Trimming took off 2 bases at V and 5 bases at J, with 10 bases between the two ends. The CDR3 sequence is 13 residues long. CDR3 region: CASSLTGMDEQYF. CDR3 nucleotide sequence: TGTGCCAGCAGCTTAACAGGGATGGACGAGCAGTACTTC.

This chain uses TRBV6-5 with TRBJ2-7, with 8 bases aligning to TRBD1. In germline, CDR1 is MNHEY, CDR2 SVGAGI. Losses at the gene ends were 2 bases for V and 7 bases for J; bases not matched to a gene: 4. This CDR3 has 13 residues. This chain's CDR3 is CASSYARGREQYF. As DNA, the CDR3 is TGTGCCAGCAGTTACGCCAGGGGGCGTGAGCAGTACTTC.

The CDR3 nucleotides are TGTGCCAGCACCCAGTGGGGGGGTCACAATGAGCAGTTCTTC. Encoded protein: CASTQWGGHNEQFF. The chain employs TRBV27 and TRBJ2-1; TRBD2 matches 7 bases. The CDR3 contains 14 residues. CDR1 is MNHEY, CDR2 SMNVEV, per germline (reference sequence). V shed 7 bases, J shed 5 bases, and the junction held 8 bases outside the gene matches.

The chain links TRBV30 to TRBJ1-1, with a tentative D call TRBD1 (6 bases). The CDR3 covers 16 residues. V lost 2 bases and J 4 bases, leaving 20 bases between the germline ends. Germline CDR1 reads GTSNPN; CDR2 reads SVGIG (reference sequence). CDR3 DNA sequence: TGTGCCTGGAGTCAAACCTCTCGGACAGTAATCACTGAAGCTTTCTTT. Translating it yields CAWSQTSRTVITEAFF.

CDR3 sequence: CASSSTSSEQYF. DNA for the CDR3: TGTGCCAGCAGCTCCACGTCCAGCGAGCAGTACTTC. The chain combines TRBV11-2 with TRBJ2-5; no reliable D call. The J call is uncertain, as TRBJ2-7 better fits the DNA end. Germline CDR1 reads SGHAT; CDR2 reads FQNNGV. The CDR3 totals 12 residues.

This chain joins TRBV5-3 and TRBJ1-5; D is perhaps TRBD1 (6 bases). TRBV5-3 is reported as an ORF; its role is uncertain. Trimming pared 0 bases from V and 5 bases from J, leaving 9 bases between. The CDR3 has 14 amino acids. The CDR3 DNA is TGTGCCAGAAGCTTGGGGGGGCTGGATCAGCCCCAGCATTTT. Protein sequence: CARSLGGLDQPQHF.

The gene calls are TRBV25-1 and TRBJ2-2, with D possibly TRBD2 on 5 matching bases. The CDR3 length is 15 residues. V was trimmed by 6 bases and J by 1 base, leaving 12 bases between them. Per the germline V gene, CDR1 is MGHDK and CDR2 is SYGVNS. For the CDR3, the DNA is TGTGCCAGCAGCCCTAGGACTGTGAACACCGGGGAGCTGTTTTTT. Amino acid sequence: CASSPRTVNTGELFF. The whole variable domain, filled in from reference TRBV25-1 and TRBJ2-2, reads EADIYQTPRYLVIGTGKKITLECSQTMGHDKMYWYQQDPGMELHLIHYSYGVNSTEKGDLSSESTVSRIRTEHFPLTLESARPSHTSQYLCASSPRTVNTGELFFGEGSRLTVL.

V and J are TRBV5-1 and TRBJ1-1, with D possibly being TRBD1 (5 bases). Between the trimmed V and J ends, which lost 5 bases and 4 bases, there was a span of 6 bases. This CDR3 contains 11 residues. The germline V gene has CDR1 SGHRS and CDR2 YFSETQ. In nucleotides, the CDR3 is TGCGCCAGCAGGGGGGGCACTGAAGCTTTCTTT. It codes for CASRGGTEAFF.

The chain links TRBV6-6 to TRBJ1-3; maybe TRBD1 (5 bases). The CDR3 is 15 amino acids. Trimming removed 2 bases at V and 4 bases at J, with 12 bases between. Germline loops: CDR1 MNHNY, CDR2 SVGAGI (reference sequence). The CDR3 sequence is CASSYAGGTGNTIYF. CDR3 bases: TGTGCCAGCAGTTACGCGGGGGGAACCGGAAACACCATATATTTT.

The chain combines TRBV30 with TRBJ2-7; weak D call: TRBD1 (5 bases). V lost 0 bases to trimming and J lost 6 bases, with 12 bases between them. CDR3 length equals 13 residues. CDR1 is GTSNPN and CDR2 is SVGIG in the germline V gene (reference sequence). CDR3 protein: CAWSVCRACEQYF. CDR3 nucleotides: TGTGCCTGGAGTGTATGCAGGGCGTGCGAGCAGTACTTC.

V usage is TRBV2 and J usage is TRBJ2-5; 7 bases agree with TRBD2. Germline-derived CDR1 and CDR2 are SNHLY and FYNNEI. The CDR3 contains 15 residues. V lost 3 bases, J lost 5 bases, and 9 bases stayed unmatched. As DNA, the CDR3 is TGTGCCAGCAGTGATGGGGGAGGGCCTTGGGAGACCCAGTACTTC. As protein: CASSDGGGPWETQYF.

The chain links TRBV28 to TRBJ2-3; 7 bases match TRBD2. V shed 5 bases and J 6 bases; nucleotides not matched to a gene: 11. CDR1 is MDHEN and CDR2 is SYDVKM in the germline V gene. The CDR3 is 15 residues long. The chain's CDR3 is CASSDYREEEDTQYF. As DNA, the CDR3 is TGTGCCAGCAGTGACTACCGGGAGGAGGAGGATACGCAGTATTTT.

The genes are TRBV4-3 and TRBJ1-6, with D possibly TRBD1 on 5 matching bases. V was pared by 0 bases and J by 8 bases, with 8 bases between. Germline V gene lookup returns CDR1 LGHNA and CDR2 YSLEER. This CDR3 is 14 amino acids long. The CDR3 here is CASSQDRGDSPLHF. The CDR3 DNA follows: TGCGCCAGCAGCCAAGATCGGGGGGATTCACCCCTCCACTTT.

The rearrangement links TRBV27 to TRBJ2-1, with 14 bases matching TRBD2. The germline CDR1 and CDR2 sequences are MNHEY and SMNVEV (reference sequence). This CDR3 has 17 amino acids. Trimming took 5 bases from V and 9 from J; bases not matched to a gene: 12. The CDR3 DNA is TGTGCCAGCAGTGCCTCATTGACTAGCGGGAGGGGTAGTGAGCAGTTCTTC. Its translation is CASSASLTSGRGSEQFF.